These T cell receptor beta chains were read from a single sample in a study of shared T cell receptors in the human thymus. Profiled with immunoSEQ multiplex PCR; TCRdb holds only in-frame clones, not every one. The sample shows 550,000 to 800,000 clones, approximately 85% of them seen only once. The data also belong to a second study, concerning human thymus T cells.

Sequenced input: thymocytes. These receptors all come from a girl less than two years old with a congenital heart defect. Both conserved end residues are part of each CDR3. Fields, in order: CDR3 length, clone size, J gene, V gene, CDR3 protein. Rows may omit the clone size; those that give it use once, few, many or a size class.

15	-	TRBJ2-5	TRBV5-4	CASSLIWAYQETQYF
10	-	TRBJ1-1	TRBV14	CASTPGEAFF
17	-	TRBJ1-3	TRBV4-3	CASSHDLTGHPGNTIYF
13	few	TRBJ2-7	TRBV5-1	CASGAGKVYEQYF
19	-	TRBJ2-1	TRBV19	CASSIGAGGGVSSYNEQFF
14	-	TRBJ2-7	TRBV30	CAWSVEDRGNEQYF
15	-	-	TRBV6-5	CASKPGQGISYEQYF
24	-	TRBJ2-1	TRBV4-2	CASSQESNILREFRAGLPYNEQFF
14	-	TRBJ1-1	TRBV5-5	CASSPIPREYKAFF
15	-	TRBJ2-1	TRBV5-1	CASSLAGTPTGEQFF
18	-	TRBJ1-6	TRBV5-8	CASSLAVGGDLYNSPLHF
15	-	TRBJ2-5	TRBV2	CASSPSGGQQETQYF
19	-	TRBJ1-3	TRBV5-1	CASSLIRAGARPTRNTIYF
12	-	TRBJ2-7	TRBV28	CASRRDRHGQYF
14	-	TRBJ2-7	TRBV4-1	CASSQEYGGYEQYF
16	-	TRBJ1-5	TRBV4-1	CASGQIPGVPHQPQHF
14	-	TRBJ1-6	TRBV14	CASTVGGVGSPLHF
15	once	TRBJ1-2	TRBV4-3	CASSQDRQDTYGYTF
15	-	TRBJ1-5	TRBV27	CASSQTGYSNQPQHF
14	-	TRBJ1-2	TRBV2	CASTATGTGYGYTF
14	-	TRBJ2-7	TRBV30	CAWARDSPLSEQYF
15	-	TRBJ2-7	TRBV11-3	CASSPRGAGSYEQYF
14	-	TRBJ2-1	TRBV27	CASSSGRGGHEQFF
15	-	TRBJ2-7	TRBV18	CASSTVSDSSYEQYF
13	-	TRBJ2-5	TRBV12-5	CASGLNSQETQYF
17	-	TRBJ2-1	TRBV19	CASSATGADSSYNEQFF
15	-	TRBJ2-7	TRBV9	CASSAGTGGSYEQYF
13	-	TRBJ2-5	TRBV2	CASRPLALETQYF